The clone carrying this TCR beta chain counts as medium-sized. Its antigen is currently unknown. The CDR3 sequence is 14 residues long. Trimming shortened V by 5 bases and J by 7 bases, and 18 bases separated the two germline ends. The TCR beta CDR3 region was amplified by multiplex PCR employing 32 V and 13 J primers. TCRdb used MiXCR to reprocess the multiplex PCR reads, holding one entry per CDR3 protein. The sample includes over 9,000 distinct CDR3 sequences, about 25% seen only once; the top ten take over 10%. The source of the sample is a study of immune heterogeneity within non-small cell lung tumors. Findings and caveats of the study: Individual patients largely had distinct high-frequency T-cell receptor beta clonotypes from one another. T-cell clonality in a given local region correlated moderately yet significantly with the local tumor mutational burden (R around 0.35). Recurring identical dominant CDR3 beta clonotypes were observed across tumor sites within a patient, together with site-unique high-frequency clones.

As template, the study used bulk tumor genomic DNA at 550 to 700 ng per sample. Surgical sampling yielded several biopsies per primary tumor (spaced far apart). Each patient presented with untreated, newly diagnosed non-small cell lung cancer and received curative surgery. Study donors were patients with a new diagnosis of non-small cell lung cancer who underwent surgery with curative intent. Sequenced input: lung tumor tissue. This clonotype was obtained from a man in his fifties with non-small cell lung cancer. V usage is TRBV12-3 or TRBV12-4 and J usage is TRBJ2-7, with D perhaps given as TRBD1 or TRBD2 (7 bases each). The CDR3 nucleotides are TGTGCCAGCAGTGGGAGGGACAGCCGTGGGGAGCAGTACTTC. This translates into CASSGRDSRGEQYF.